This T cell receptor beta chain was sequenced during a study of T-cell reconstitution after alpha-beta-depleted transplantation in children. The CDR3 sequence is 17 residues long. V shed 3 bases and J shed 1 base, with 14 bases lying between them. In germline, CDR1 is KGHDR, CDR2 SFDVKD. This clonotype was found a few times. Preparation of the TCRbeta library involved a method that used unique molecular identifiers. TCRdb re-derived calls from the PCR reads in MiXCR, one entry per CDR3 protein. The sample contains some 140,000 distinct CDR3 sequences, roughly 10% of which appear only once. The V gene is TRBV24-1, the J gene TRBJ2-2; a weak D match, TRBD1 (5 bases). Here the sequenced sample was PBMCs, mostly from graft donor cells, taken 180 days after TCRalphabeta/CD19-depleted stem cell transplant. The receptor's source is a girl under three years old who had a stem cell transplant for combined immunodeficiency, so the T cells may come from the graft donor. CDR3 sequence (DNA): TGTGCCACCAGTGATGCAGGGTACACGGGGAACACCGGGGAGCTGTTTTTT. This encodes CATSDAGYTGNTGELFF.